The rows below give T cell receptor beta chains drawn from one sample of a study of shared clonotypes between healthy human individuals. Clones were read by immunoSEQ multiplex PCR, and TCRdb kept only the in-frame ones, dropping some. This sample carries more than 2,000,000 clones, just over 90% of them seen once, and the ten largest clones take 0.13% to 0.15%. The specimen was naive CD4+ T cells sorted from blood. The receptor set was obtained from a man younger than 35 in good health. Both conserved end residues are part of each CDR3. A D gene is named only where the DNA matches it firmly. Size is omitted from some rows. Given values are once, few, many or a class for expanded clones.

J gene: TRBJ1-2
V gene: TRBV14
clone size: .
D gene: .
CDR3 DNA: TGTGCCAGCAGCCAAGATCGGGGGAGACTAGGTGGCTACACCTTC
CDR3 protein: CASSQDRGRLGGYTF

J gene: TRBJ1-5
V gene: TRBV27
clone size: .
D gene: .
CDR3 DNA: TGTGCCAGCAGTCTGGACAGCTCGACGCCCCAGCATTTT
CDR3 protein: CASSLDSSTPQHF

J gene: TRBJ1-2
V gene: TRBV10-3
clone size: once
D gene: TRBD1
CDR3 DNA: TGTGCCATCAGTGCCAGGGGGGACTATGGCTACACCTTC
CDR3 protein: CAISARGDYGYTF

J gene: TRBJ2-2
V gene: TRBV2
clone size: .
D gene: TRBD1
CDR3 DNA: TGTGCCACCTGGACAGGGAGAAACACCGGGGAGCTGTTTTTT
CDR3 protein: CATWTGRNTGELFF

J gene: TRBJ1-2
V gene: TRBV28
clone size: .
D gene: .
CDR3 DNA: TGTGCCAGCAGCAAGACCGGGACATCCGGAAGTGGCTACACCTTC
CDR3 protein: CASSKTGTSGSGYTF

J gene: TRBJ2-1
V gene: TRBV11-2
clone size: .
D gene: .
CDR3 DNA: TGTGCCAGCAGCCTCCGCAGTTTAAGTTTTTACTCCTACAATGAGCAGTTCTTC
CDR3 protein: CASSLRSLSFYSYNEQFF

J gene: TRBJ2-2
V gene: TRBV10-3
clone size: .
D gene: .
CDR3 DNA: TGTGCCATCAATGAAGGGCAGCTCACCGGGGAGCTGTTTTTT
CDR3 protein: CAINEGQLTGELFF

J gene: TRBJ2-3
V gene: TRBV18
clone size: .
D gene: .
CDR3 DNA: TGTGCCAGCTCAGAATACCTCCGTACAGATACGCAGTATTTT
CDR3 protein: CASSEYLRTDTQYF

J gene: TRBJ2-3
V gene: TRBV5-1
clone size: .
D gene: .
CDR3 DNA: TGCGCCAGCAGCTTCGAGGGCGCAGATACGCAGTATTTT
CDR3 protein: CASSFEGADTQYF

J gene: TRBJ1-1
V gene: TRBV18
clone size: .
D gene: TRBD1
CDR3 DNA: TGTGCCAGCTCACCACCCGCCGGGGGACAGGGCACTGAAGCTTTCTTT
CDR3 protein: CASSPPAGGQGTEAFF

J gene: TRBJ2-3
V gene: TRBV2
clone size: .
D gene: .
CDR3 DNA: TGTGCCAGCCGGCCGGGGGCAAACACAGATACGCAGTATTTT
CDR3 protein: CASRPGANTDTQYF

J gene: TRBJ2-7
V gene: TRBV9
clone size: .
D gene: .
CDR3 DNA: TGTGCCAGCAGCGAGGGGCCGAGTACCTACGAGCAGTACTTC
CDR3 protein: CASSEGPSTYEQYF

J gene: TRBJ2-2
V gene: TRBV15
clone size: .
D gene: .
CDR3 DNA: TGTGCCACCAGCAGATCCAGGGAAACCGGGGAGCTGTTTTTT
CDR3 protein: CATSRSRETGELFF

J gene: TRBJ2-7
V gene: TRBV12-2
clone size: .
D gene: .
CDR3 DNA: TGTGCAAGTCGCTTAAGGGGGCGAGTCTCCTACGAGCAGTACTTC
CDR3 protein: CASRLRGRVSYEQYF

J gene: TRBJ2-2
V gene: TRBV28
clone size: .
D gene: TRBD1
CDR3 DNA: TGTGCCAGCAGTTTAGGACAGGATCCCGGGGAGCTGTTTTTT
CDR3 protein: CASSLGQDPGELFF

J gene: TRBJ2-7
V gene: TRBV1
clone size: .
D gene: .
CDR3 DNA: TGCACCAGCAGCCAAAGGACAGGCCCCTGTGAGCAGTACTTC
CDR3 protein: CTSSQRTGPCEQYF

J gene: TRBJ2-7
V gene: TRBV19
clone size: .
D gene: .
CDR3 DNA: TGTGCCAGCCCCTTCCCAAGGGGGTCCCACGAGCAGTACTTC
CDR3 protein: CASPFPRGSHEQYF

J gene: TRBJ2-1
V gene: TRBV29-1
clone size: .
D gene: .
CDR3 DNA: TGCAGCGTTGAAGATCGAGGGCGATCCCTTAATGAGCAGTTCTTC
CDR3 protein: CSVEDRGRSLNEQFF

J gene: TRBJ1-6
V gene: TRBV2
clone size: once
D gene: .
CDR3 DNA: TGTGCCAGCAGTCTTTCTTCTCAGGGGTCCAATTCACCCCTCCACTTT
CDR3 protein: CASSLSSQGSNSPLHF

J gene: TRBJ1-1
V gene: TRBV6-6
clone size: .
D gene: .
CDR3 DNA: TGTGCCAGCAGGCCGTCCTGGAGCACTGAAGCTTTCTTT
CDR3 protein: CASRPSWSTEAFF